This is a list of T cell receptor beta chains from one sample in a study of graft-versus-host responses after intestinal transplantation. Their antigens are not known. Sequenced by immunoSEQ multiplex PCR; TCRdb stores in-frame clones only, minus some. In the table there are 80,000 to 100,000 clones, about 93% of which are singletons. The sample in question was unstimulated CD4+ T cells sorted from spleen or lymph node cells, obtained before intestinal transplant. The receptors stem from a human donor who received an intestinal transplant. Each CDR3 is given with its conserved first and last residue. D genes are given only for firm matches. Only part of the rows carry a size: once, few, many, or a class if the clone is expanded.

CASSRQRDSQNIQYF TGTGCCAGCAGCCGGCAGAGGGACAGCCAAAACATTCAGTACTTC TRBJ2-4 TRBV6-5 once TRBD1
CASSLWTSRGQETQYF TGTGCCAGCAGCTTGTGGACTAGTCGAGGCCAAGAGACCCAGTACTTC TRBJ2-5 TRBV5-5 - TRBD2
CASSPRTGETEQYF TGCGCCAGCAGCCCGCGGACAGGGGAGACCGAGCAGTACTTC TRBJ2-7 TRBV5-1 - TRBD1
CASSHLPDRGYEQYF TGTGCCAGCTCACACCTGCCGGACAGGGGCTACGAGCAGTACTTC TRBJ2-7 TRBV18 - TRBD1
CASGGVERSASYEQYF TGCGCCAGCGGCGGGGTAGAGCGTAGTGCTTCCTACGAGCAGTACTTC TRBJ2-7 TRBV10-2 few -
CASSLAGGVSNEQFF TGTGCCAGCAGCTTAGCAGGGGGAGTCTCCAATGAGCAGTTCTTC TRBJ2-1 TRBV7-6 - -
CASSEVQGKGPRLHF TGTGCCAGCAGTGAAGTTCAGGGGAAGGGACCACGCCTCCACTTT TRBJ1-6 TRBV6-1 - -
CASEKSGGTDTQYF TGTGCCAGCGAGAAAAGCGGGGGCACAGATACGCAGTATTTT TRBJ2-3 TRBV4-2 - TRBD2
CASSFSSGVLAKNIQYF TGTGCCAGCAGCTTCTCTAGCGGGGTACTAGCCAAAAACATTCAGTACTTC TRBJ2-4 TRBV11-2 - TRBD2
CASNTGTAYEQYF TGTGCCAGCAACACAGGGACGGCCTACGAGCAGTACTTC TRBJ2-7 TRBV18 - -
CASSGDRRRQETQYF TGTGCCAGCTCAGGGGACAGGAGACGCCAAGAGACCCAGTACTTC TRBJ2-5 TRBV18 - TRBD1
CASSAVGRNEKLFF TGTGCCAGTTCAGCGGTGGGTCGTAATGAAAAACTGTTTTTT TRBJ1-4 TRBV19 - -
CASSRLAGGNEQFF TGTGCCAGCAGTCGACTAGCGGGGGGGAATGAGCAGTTCTTC TRBJ2-1 TRBV6-6 - TRBD2
CASRSGSYEQYF TGTGCCAGCAGGTCGGGGTCCTACGAGCAGTACTTC TRBJ2-7 TRBV28 - -
CASLTRVGTQYF TGTGCCAGCCTTACCCGGGTCGGGACCCAGTACTTC TRBJ2-5 TRBV6-5 - -
CSVLAMNTEAFF TGCAGCGTTCTGGCCATGAACACTGAAGCTTTCTTT TRBJ1-1 TRBV29-1 - -
CASSPTGDDQPQHF TGTGCCAGCTCACCGACAGGGGACGATCAGCCCCAGCATTTT TRBJ1-5 TRBV18 once TRBD1
CASSLDRGNYGYTF TGTGCCAGCAGCTTAGACAGGGGAAACTATGGCTACACCTTC TRBJ1-2 TRBV7-6 - TRBD1
CSVVSQGFGYTF TGCAGCGTTGTATCACAGGGGTTTGGCTACACCTTC TRBJ1-2 TRBV29-1 - TRBD1
CASSQVRYGQGRRAGQPQHF TGCGCCAGCAGCCAAGTCCGTTACGGACAGGGGCGTCGGGCGGGTCAGCCCCAGCATTTT TRBJ1-5 TRBV4-1 - TRBD1
CASSPLTYEQYF TGTGCCAGCAGTCCCCTAACTTACGAGCAGTACTTC TRBJ2-7 TRBV28 - -
CASSLVGRGASIRAFF TGTGCCAGCAGCTTAGTGGGTCGGGGGGCCAGTATCAGGGCTTTCTTT TRBJ1-1 TRBV7-2 - -
CASIRDRQETQYF TGTGCCAGCATAAGAGATCGGCAAGAGACCCAGTACTTC TRBJ2-5 TRBV2 - -
CSVFRVTGELFF TGCAGCGTTTTCAGGGTCACCGGGGAGCTGTTTTTT TRBJ2-2 TRBV29-1 - -
CASSSGFLDEQFF TGTGCCAGCAGTTCAGGGTTTTTGGATGAGCAGTTCTTC TRBJ2-1 TRBV7-3 - -
CASTPSGRGEQYF TGTGCCAGCACACCTAGCGGGAGGGGCGAGCAGTACTTC TRBJ2-7 TRBV2 - TRBD2
CSAGAGYGEQFF TGCAGCGCAGGAGCAGGGTACGGTGAGCAGTTCTTC TRBJ2-1 TRBV29-1 - -
CASSPVSSGGADTQYF TGTGCCAGCAGCCCCGTTAGTAGCGGGGGGGCGGATACGCAGTATTTT TRBJ2-3 TRBV11-2 - TRBD2
CASSPRSTEAFF TGTGCCAGCAGCCCGAGGAGCACTGAAGCTTTCTTT TRBJ1-1 TRBV6-5 - -
CASSESTYEQYF TGTGCCAGCAGTGAGTCTACCTACGAGCAGTACTTC TRBJ2-7 TRBV6-1 - -
CASSRGGRKTEAFF TGTGCCAGTAGTCGCGGGGGACGGAAGACTGAAGCTTTCTTT TRBJ1-1 TRBV19 - -
CASSPHSKTYGYTF TGTGCCAGCAGTCCACACAGCAAGACCTATGGCTACACCTTC TRBJ1-2 TRBV27 - -
CASSPGVGAGRNTEAFF TGCGCCAGCAGCCCCGGCGTTGGGGCCGGACGAAACACTGAAGCTTTCTTT TRBJ1-1 TRBV4-1 - -
CASRQERGGYGYTF TGCGCCAGCAGACAAGAACGGGGGGGCTATGGCTACACCTTC TRBJ1-2 TRBV4-1 once -
CASSFGTGGLMNTEAFF TGTGCCAGCAGCTTCGGGACAGGGGGGCTCATGAACACTGAAGCTTTCTTT TRBJ1-1 TRBV11-2 - TRBD1
CASSLGQLINTEAFF TGTGCCAGCAGCTTGGGACAGCTGATTAACACTGAAGCTTTCTTT TRBJ1-1 TRBV5-5 few -